This T cell receptor (beta chain) was recorded in a study of naive CD8 T cells in extremely preterm neonates. Method: immunoSEQ multiplex PCR; TCRdb's copy keeps in-frame clones and lacks some. The table has several thousand clones, approximately 97% seen once. V shed 3 bases, J shed 4 bases, and the junction held 3 bases outside the gene matches. CDR3 length: 15 amino acids. Per germline, CDR1 SGHVS and CDR2 FNYEAQ. Sequenced material: naive CD8+ T cells from blood. The TCR sequence derives from a human donor in good health. This chain uses TRBV7-6 with TRBJ2-1, with 10 bases lining up with TRBD2. The CDR3 DNA follows: TGTGCCAGCAGCTTCAGCGGGAGGGGTTACAATGAGCAGTTCTTC. It yields the protein CASSFSGRGYNEQFF.